Below, one TCR beta chain is given with its context. No antigen is known for it. CDR1 is SNHLY and CDR2 is FYNNEI in the germline V gene. The CDR3 consists of 14 residues. V gave up 7 bases and J gave up 1 base, with 10 bases separating them. The PCR was carried out with 60 Vbeta primers and 13 Jbeta primers. Repertoires were generated with immunoSEQ multiplex PCR, while TCRdb's copy carries only in-frame clones and drops some. This sample contains 150,000 or so clones. The data were taken from a study of cytomegalovirus exposure and HLA in healthy donors. Notes on the study in general: When a later analysis compared HLA-associated TCR beta chains with equally common others, the HLA-associated chains turned out to be more clonally expanded and to have lower generation probabilities.

Healthy bone marrow donors supplied every sample. The sample consisted of PBMCs. The sequence derives from a man aged 18 to 29 in good health and CMV-seronegative. This chain joins TRBV2 and TRBJ2-2, with D possibly being TRBD2 (5 bases). CDR3 sequence: CASKETKNTGELFF. CDR3 sequence (DNA): TGTGCCAGCAAGGAGACTAAGAACACCGGGGAGCTGTTTTTT.